This T cell receptor beta chain was sequenced for a study of cytotoxic CD8 clonotypes in ibrutinib-treated CLL. Study-wide background: Partial responses numbered some 24 and complete responses 2; after a median about 74 months, about 15 stayed remitted and about twelve progressed.

As regards this clone: The antigen remains undetermined.

Study-wide findings and caveats: Clonality, elevated at ibrutinib response, dropped back toward baseline at progression.

Trimming cost V 5 bases and J 2 bases, with 9 bases left between them. Per germline, CDR1 SGHTA and CDR2 FQGTGA. The CDR3 length is 13 residues. Repertoires were generated with immunoSEQ multiplex PCR, while TCRdb's copy carries only in-frame clones and drops some. The sample carries about 92,000 clones, 60% to 80% recorded once. The source is a human donor with chronic lymphocytic leukemia. The V gene is TRBV7-3, the J gene TRBJ1-2, with no clear D. Material: PBMCs, obtained after 24 months of ibrutinib treatment. CDR3 DNA: TGTGCCAGCAGCCAGACTGTGAACTATGGCTACACCTTC. Protein product: CASSQTVNYGYTF.